This entry is about one T cell receptor (beta chain). This sample is part of a study of T cell changes during pregnancy in multiple sclerosis. The CDR3 has 14 residues. Deletions cut 6 bases from V and 0 bases from J, with 11 bases between. Germline V gene sequence: CDR1 MDHEN, CDR2 SYDVKM. Method: immunoSEQ multiplex PCR; TCRdb's copy keeps in-frame clones and lacks some. The sample includes over 45,000 clones, 93% seen only once; the top ten take over 2.5%. The sequence was collected from a female donor with multiple sclerosis, enrolled in a pregnancy study. The source material was CD8+ T cells from peripheral blood mononuclear cells, sampled in the third trimester of pregnancy. The genes are TRBV28 and TRBJ1-2; D possibly corresponds to TRBD1 (6 bases). In nucleotides, the CDR3 is TGTGCCAGCAGCCTACAGGGCACTAACTATGGCTACACCTTC. It codes for CASSLQGTNYGYTF.